The 8 T cell receptor beta chains presented below share a single source sample, sequenced in a study of identical twins. Using its own MiXCR run on the 5' RACE reads, TCRdb lists one record per CDR3 protein. The sample consists of about 100,000 distinct CDR3 sequences, 5.9% of them appearing once. Sequenced input: memory T cells sorted from blood. The receptors here all came from a woman aged 45-59 years in good health.

At least ten counts were recorded for this clonotype. The rearrangement links TRBV10-3 to TRBJ2-1; 9 nucleotides line up with TRBD2. Germline V lookup: CDR1 ENHRY, CDR2 SYGVKD. The CDR3 covers 19 residues. With 5 bases clipped from V and 1 base from J, the junction kept 15 bases outside the gene matches. The CDR3 nucleotides read TGTGCCATCAGTTCGGTCCGGCTTAGCGGGAGCCAATCCTACAATGAGCAGTTCTTC. This gives the protein CAISSVRLSGSQSYNEQFF.

The chain carries TRBV5-4 and TRBJ2-4; 8 bases align to TRBD2. Trimming removed 4 bases from V and 5 bases from J; junction bases left unmatched: 8. CDR3 length: 15 residues. The germline V gene has CDR1 SGHNT and CDR2 YYREEE (reference sequence). In DNA, the CDR3 is TGTGCCAGCAGCATTGCCGGGACTAGACAAAACATTCAGTACTTC. Protein: CASSIAGTRQNIQYF.

This clonotype was seen ten or more times. V gene TRBV27 combines with J gene TRBJ2-3; 8 positions agree with TRBD1. CDR3 length equals 14 residues. Trimming cost V 6 bases and J 5 bases; bases outside gene matches: 7. Germline V lookup: CDR1 MNHEY, CDR2 SMNVEV (reference sequence). CDR3 protein: CASRGQGWVDTQYF. CDR3 DNA sequence: TGTGCCAGCAGAGGACAGGGTTGGGTAGATACGCAGTATTTT.

This clonotype came up many times. The CDR3 loop is CSARDPLYVFTEAFF. For the CDR3, the DNA is TGCAGTGCTAGAGATCCCCTATACGTGTTCACTGAAGCTTTCTTT. This sequence joins TRBV20-1 and TRBJ1-1; the D is unclear. The ends were cut back, 0 bases at V and 4 bases at J, with 15 bases in the middle. CDR3 size: 15 residues. Germline V gene sequence: CDR1 DFQATT, CDR2 SNEGSKA (reference sequence).

This clonotype has at least ten counts. The chain joins TRBV29-1 to TRBJ1-3, with D tentatively TRBD1 (6 bases). Trimming stripped 6 bases from V and 7 bases from J, with 13 bases between. Per germline, CDR1 SQVTM and CDR2 ANQGSEA. This CDR3 is built from 12 residues. The CDR3 DNA reads as TGCAGCGTGGGGGCCTCGGGGAACACCATATATTTT. It yields the protein CSVGASGNTIYF.

This clonotype was picked up many times. The chain carries TRBV27 and TRBJ2-3; possibly TRBD1 or TRBD2 for D (5 bases each). Trimming removed 8 bases from V and 4 bases from J, with 16 bases in between. The CDR3 loop spans 14 amino acids. Germline V gene data show CDR1 as MNHEY and CDR2 as SMNVEV (reference sequence). The CDR3 DNA follows: TGTGCCAGCGAGTTTTCCCCGGGGCCAGATACGCAGTATTTT. Translation gives CASEFSPGPDTQYF.

There are many counts of this clonotype. The chain has TRBV7-2 and TRBJ2-2; no firm D call. The germline gives CDR1 SGHTA, CDR2 FQGNSA. The CDR3 spans 15 residues. The germline V and J ends were trimmed by 1 base and 0 bases, with 6 bases remaining between them. CDR3 sequence: CASSLGPSNTGELFF. CDR3 DNA sequence: TGTGCCAGCAGCTTAGGGCCCTCGAACACCGGGGAGCTGTTTTTT.

The sample holds many counts of this clonotype. The chain combines TRBV18 with TRBJ2-1, with D possibly being TRBD2 (5 bases). Germline CDR1 KGHSH, CDR2 LQKENI. The CDR3 consists of 14 residues. V lost 6 bases and J lost 5, with 14 bases in between. CDR3 DNA sequence: TGTGCCAGCTCCACGACCTGGGAGAACAATGAGCAGTTCTTC. Translating it yields CASSTTWENNEQFF.